The 18 T cell receptor beta chains below were found in one sample sequenced in a study of blood T cells in healthy people across ages. Then a second PCR, running roughly 7 to 11 cycles, was carried out with a sample-barcoded 5' primer and a J-beta primer mix. One entry per CDR3 protein results from TCRdb running MiXCR on the 5' RACE reads. This table holds about 840,000 distinct CDR3 sequences, 25% to 35% found once. In addition, the sample was reused for a study of T cells of mothers and their children.

The source material was blood. These receptors were taken from a woman in her thirties or forties in good health.

A word on this clonotype: A junction end diverges from the germline sequence, so it may reflect a read error. This chain links TRBV5-1 with TRBJ1-4; D is unclear. The germline V gene has CDR1 SGHRS and CDR2 YFSETQ. This CDR3 comprises 16 residues. The CDR3 is CTSSLQPVSGGEKLFF. The CDR3 bases are TGCACCAGCAGCTTGCAACCTGTGAGCGGCGGAGAAAAACTGTTTTTT.

This clonotype appeared many times. The J gene is TRBJ1-5, the V gene TRBV12-3 or TRBV12-4, with D unresolved. The CDR3 runs 13 residues. Trimming removed 1 base at V and 3 bases at J, with 4 bases between. CDR3 residues: CASSLGDNQPQHF. Written as DNA, the CDR3 is TGTGCCAGCAGTTTAGGGGACAATCAGCCCCAGCATTTT.

The V call is TRBV28, the J call TRBJ2-2; D is unclear. Trimming took off 5 bases at V and 2 bases at J, with 12 bases between the two ends. CDR1 is MDHEN, CDR2 SYDVKM, per germline. The CDR3 loop spans 15 amino acids. CDR3 amino acids: CASSTNLQNTGELFF. The DNA of the CDR3 is TGTGCCAGCAGTACGAACCTTCAAAACACCGGGGAGCTGTTTTTT.

The rearrangement joins TRBV14 to TRBJ1-2, with D perhaps matching TRBD1 (5 bases). Trimming shortened V by 0 bases and J by 8 bases, and 19 bases separated the two germline ends. Germline V CDR1 and CDR2: SGHDN, FVKESK. The CDR3 is 16 residues long. The CDR3 coding sequence is TGTGCCAGCAGCCAAGATACGTGGGGACGGAGCCGGGGCTACACCTTC. As protein: CASSQDTWGRSRGYTF.

This clonotype was detected only a few times. The chain recombines TRBV28 with TRBJ1-6; tentatively, D is TRBD1 (6 bases). Trimming removed 2 bases at V and 7 bases at J, with 12 bases between. Looked up from germline, CDR1 is MDHEN and CDR2 is SYDVKM. The CDR3 sequence is 15 residues long. In DNA, the CDR3 is TGTGCCAGCAGTTTAAGAAGGACAGCCAATTCACCCCTCCACTTT. Translated, it gives CASSLRRTANSPLHF.

This clonotype was detected ten times or more. The chain joins TRBV7-2 to TRBJ2-1, with 7 bases identical to TRBD2. Germline assignment: CDR1 SGHTA and CDR2 FQGNSA. The CDR3 runs to 15 residues. V was pared by 1 base and J by 4 bases, with 4 bases of the junction left unmatched. The CDR3 DNA is TGTGCCAGCAGCTTAGAGACGGGGGGATACAATGAGCAGTTCTTC. Translated, it gives CASSLETGGYNEQFF. Based on the CDR3 plus reference TRBV7-2 and TRBJ2-1, the full variable domain is GAGVSQSPSNKVTEKGKDVELRCDPISGHTALYWYRQSLGQGLEFLIYFQGNSAPDKSGLPSDRFSAERTGGSVSTLTIQRTQQEDSAVYLCASSLETGGYNEQFFGPGTRLTVL.

On this clonotype: A junction boundary mismatches the germline segment, possibly from a read error. This chain links TRBV20-1 with TRBJ1-1; D call uncertain. The CDR3 is 11 amino acids. Germline assignment: CDR1 DFQATT and CDR2 SNEGSKA (reference sequence). The CDR3 sequence is CSAPDREEAFF. DNA for the CDR3: TGCAGTGCTCCCGACCGCGAGGAAGCTTTCTTC.

This clonotype appeared many times. The J gene is TRBJ1-2, the V gene TRBV10-3; D is ambiguous. Trimming removed 5 bases at V and 2 bases at J, with 9 bases between. CDR1 and CDR2 (germline): ENHRY, SYGVKD. This CDR3 is 13 amino acids long. In DNA, the CDR3 is TGTGCCATCAGTCCCAACCCCAACTATGGCTACACCTTC. It encodes CAISPNPNYGYTF.

The chain has TRBV11-3 and TRBJ2-5; possible D gene TRBD2, 5 bases. The CDR3 runs 15 residues. Per germline, CDR1 SGHNT and CDR2 YENEEA. The germline V and J ends were trimmed by 5 bases and 1 base, with 14 bases remaining between them. The CDR3 loop reads CASSQHPGIQETQYF. As DNA, the CDR3 is TGTGCCAGCAGCCAACATCCGGGAATCCAAGAGACCCAGTACTTC.

The chain uses TRBV28 and TRBJ1-4; the D gene is possibly TRBD1 (5 bases). Trimming stripped 2 bases from V and 1 base from J, with 8 bases between. The CDR3 covers 15 residues. CDR1 and CDR2 (germline): MDHEN, SYDVKM. The CDR3 sequence is CASSLGAQTNEKLFF. The CDR3 nucleotides read TGTGCCAGCAGTTTAGGGGCACAAACTAATGAAAAACTGTTTTTT.

This clonotype showed up just a few times. The V gene is TRBV7-9, the J gene TRBJ2-3, with 10 bases lining up with TRBD2. This CDR3 is 18 amino acids long. Germline V CDR1 and CDR2: SEHNR, FQNEAQ (reference sequence). The J segment lost 4 bases and the V segment lost 1 base, leaving 11 bases of the junction unmatched. CDR3 amino acids: CASSLEPVAGGGADTQYF. The CDR3 coding sequence is TGTGCCAGCAGCTTAGAACCTGTAGCGGGGGGCGGGGCAGATACGCAGTATTTT.

In its sample, this clonotype was seen a few times. The chain uses TRBV5-1 and TRBJ1-1, with D possibly matching TRBD1 (5 bases). Germline V gives CDR1 SGHRS, CDR2 YFSETQ. The CDR3 runs to 15 residues. V gave up 2 bases and J gave up 4 bases, with 15 bases separating them. CDR3 in amino acids: CASSFGGSYATEAFF. CDR3 nucleotides: TGCGCCAGCAGCTTCGGGGGATCGTATGCCACTGAAGCTTTCTTT.

This sequence joins TRBV3-1 and TRBJ1-2; TRBD1 aligns across 7 bases. The V gene's germline CDR1 is LGHDT and CDR2 YNNKEL (reference sequence). The ends lost 6 bases at V and 2 bases at J; junction bases unmatched: 9. The CDR3 is 15 amino acids. The CDR3 loop reads CASSPTGTENYGYTF. The DNA of the CDR3 is TGTGCCAGCAGTCCGACAGGGACGGAGAACTATGGCTACACCTTC.

This chain connects TRBV7-3 to TRBJ2-1, with 16 positions matching TRBD2. The CDR3 is 14 residues long. The V gene's germline CDR1 is SGHTA and CDR2 FQGTGA. The ends lost 2 bases at V and 12 bases at J; junction bases unmatched: 1. The CDR3 sequence: CASSLGTSGGGQFF. Here the CDR3 DNA reads TGTGCCAGCAGCTTAGGGACTAGCGGGGGGGGGCAGTTCTTC.

This clonotype was detected many times. This chain connects TRBV25-1 to TRBJ1-2, with D maybe TRBD1 (5 bases). Germline V gene data show CDR1 as MGHDK and CDR2 as SYGVNS. The CDR3 is 17 amino acids. V lost 2 bases, J lost 5 bases, and 21 bases lay in between. CDR3 sequence: CASSEIGTGRERYGYTF. The CDR3, as DNA: TGTGCCAGCAGTGAAATTGGGACCGGGAGGGAGAGGTATGGCTACACCTTC.

This clonotype came up many times. V and J are TRBV7-3 and TRBJ2-5; 12 bases match TRBD2. Germline V gene lookup returns CDR1 SGHTA and CDR2 FQGTGA. After removal of 5 bases from V and 5 bases from J, the junction contained 6 bases not matched to a gene. The CDR3 loop spans 15 amino acids. The CDR3 bases are TGTGCCAGCAGCCCCGGACTAGCGGGGACGGAGACCCAGTACTTC. Protein sequence: CASSPGLAGTETQYF.

The chain is built from TRBV20-1 and TRBJ1-1; possibly TRBD1 for D (5 bases). Trimming cost V 5 bases and J 1 base, with 17 bases left between them. The germline V gene encodes CDR1 DFQATT and CDR2 SNEGSKA (reference sequence). This CDR3 has 15 residues. The CDR3: CSAAELPGRNTEAFF. In nucleotides, the CDR3 is TGCAGTGCTGCCGAACTTCCGGGACGGAACACTGAAGCTTTCTTT.

There are many counts of this clonotype. The chain combines TRBV7-9 with TRBJ2-7, with 7 positions matching TRBD1. V was clipped by 5 bases and J by 5 bases; unmatched bases: 12. Germline-derived CDR1 and CDR2 are SEHNR and FQNEAQ (reference sequence). There are 15 residues in the CDR3. CDR3 sequence: CASSPSDRARDEQYF. The DNA of the CDR3 is TGTGCCAGCAGCCCGTCTGACAGGGCCAGGGACGAGCAGTACTTC.